This T cell receptor beta chain emerged from a study of cytomegalovirus exposure and HLA in healthy donors. Amplification used 60 Vbeta primers and 13 Jbeta primers. Profiling relied on immunoSEQ multiplex PCR, and the TCRdb table lists in-frame clones only, not all of them. The data contain 120,000 to 150,000 clones, roughly 83% of them singletons. The CDR3 totals 14 residues. CDR1 is SQVTM and CDR2 is ANQGSEA in the germline V gene. J gave up 3 bases and V 5 bases, and 7 bases lay outside the gene matches. The receptor was isolated from a middle-aged man in good health and CMV-seropositive. Sequences were obtained from PBMCs. The rearrangement links TRBV29-1 to TRBJ2-3, with 8 bases matching TRBD1. The CDR3 nucleotides are TGCAGCGTTCCTCGGACAGGGAGGACAGATACGCAGTATTTT. Protein: CSVPRTGRTDTQYF.